This T cell receptor beta chain was found in a study of T-cell reconstitution after alpha-beta-depleted transplantation in children. Study results and limitations: Fresh T-cell production supplied most of the T-cell counts and diversity seen one year after transplant.

Researchers prepared the TCRbeta library using unique molecular identifiers, the study reports. MiXCR, applied by TCRdb to the PCR reads, yields one record per CDR3 protein. The sample shows about 300,000 distinct CDR3 sequences, roughly 8.2% of them seen only once. This clonotype was seen ten or more times. The antigen is not known. This sample comprised peripheral blood, obtained 360 days after TCRalphabeta/CD19-depleted stem cell transplant. The receptor was isolated from a female patient younger than 10 who had a stem cell transplant for Fanconi anemia, so the T cells may come from the graft donor.

CDR3 in amino acids: CASSPDRGPWGNQPQHF. The CDR3 bases are TGTGCCAGCAGTCCCGACAGGGGGCCTTGGGGCAATCAGCCCCAGCATTTT. J is TRBJ1-5 and V is TRBV27; TRBD1 matches at 10 bases. The germline CDR1 and CDR2 sequences are MNHEY and SMNVEV (reference sequence). V trimming: 5 bases; J trimming: 2 bases; junction bases outside the gene matches: 9. The CDR3 extends over 17 amino acids.